This T cell receptor beta chain is from a study of blood T cell repertoires in COVID-19. Study overall: The United States, Italy and Spain supplied acute and convalescent COVID-19 samples. Nucleic acid was either cDNA or gDNA, and it came from T cells, B-cell-depleted T cells, or PBMCs.

This clone was seen more than once but under ten times. In the study's own analysis: The authors estimated nucleated cell counts from reference gene primer amplification. Some clones are missing from TCRdb's copy, which holds only in-frame ones; the method was immunoSEQ multiplex PCR. From that table come the V and J calls and clone size; the DNA was used to work out D and trimming. Of over 110,000 clones in the sample, around 88% were seen once. The CDR3 has 16 amino acids. Trimming pared 4 bases from V and 0 bases from J, leaving 16 bases between. Germline-derived CDR1 and CDR2 are GTSNPN and SVGIG (reference sequence).

The sequence derives from a human donor in a cohort sampled during active COVID-19. The gene calls are TRBV30 and TRBJ1-3, with a possible D match to TRBD1 (6 bases). The sample was peripheral blood. The CDR3 bases are TGTGCCTGGACGGCCCCCTGGGGGCACTCTGGAAACACCATATATTTT. Translation: CAWTAPWGHSGNTIYF. Variable domain in full (rest from reference TRBV30 and TRBJ1-3): SQTIHQWPATLVQPVGSPLSLECTVEGTSNPNLYWYRQAAGRGLQLLFYSVGIGQISSEVPQNLSASRPQDRQFILSSKKLLLSDSGFYLCAWTAPWGHSGNTIYFGEGSWLTVV.